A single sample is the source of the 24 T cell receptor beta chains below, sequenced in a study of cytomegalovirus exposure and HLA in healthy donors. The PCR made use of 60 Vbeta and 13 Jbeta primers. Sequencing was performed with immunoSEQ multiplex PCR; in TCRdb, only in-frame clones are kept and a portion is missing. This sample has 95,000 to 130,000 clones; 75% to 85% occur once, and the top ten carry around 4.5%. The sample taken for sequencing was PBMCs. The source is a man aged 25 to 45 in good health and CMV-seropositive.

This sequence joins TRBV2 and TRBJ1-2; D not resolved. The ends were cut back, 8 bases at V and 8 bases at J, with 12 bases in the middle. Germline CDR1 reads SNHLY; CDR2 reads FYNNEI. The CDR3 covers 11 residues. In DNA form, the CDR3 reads TGTGCCAGCCGATGGGAGGAAGGCTACACCTTC. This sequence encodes CASRWEEGYTF.

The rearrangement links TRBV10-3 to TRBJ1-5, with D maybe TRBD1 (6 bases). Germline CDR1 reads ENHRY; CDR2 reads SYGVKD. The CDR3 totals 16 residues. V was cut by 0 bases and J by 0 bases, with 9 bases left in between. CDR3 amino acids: CAISESQGSSNQPQHF. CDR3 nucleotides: TGTGCCATCAGTGAGTCACAGGGTAGTAGCAATCAGCCCCAGCATTTT.

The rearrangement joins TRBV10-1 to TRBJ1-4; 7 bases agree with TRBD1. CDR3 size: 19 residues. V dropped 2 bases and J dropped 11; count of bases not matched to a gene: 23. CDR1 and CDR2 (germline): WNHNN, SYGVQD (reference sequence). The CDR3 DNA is TGCGCCAGCAGTGAGCATACCTCCCGGGACAGCATATCCTTTCTGAAACTGTTTTTT. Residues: CASSEHTSRDSISFLKLFF.

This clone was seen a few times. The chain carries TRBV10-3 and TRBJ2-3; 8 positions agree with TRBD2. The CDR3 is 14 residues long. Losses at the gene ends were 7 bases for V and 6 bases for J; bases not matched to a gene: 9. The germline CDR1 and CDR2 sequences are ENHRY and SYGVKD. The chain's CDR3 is CAITPGGLGDTQYF. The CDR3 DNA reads TGTGCCATCACGCCGGGGGGGTTAGGGGATACGCAGTATTTT.

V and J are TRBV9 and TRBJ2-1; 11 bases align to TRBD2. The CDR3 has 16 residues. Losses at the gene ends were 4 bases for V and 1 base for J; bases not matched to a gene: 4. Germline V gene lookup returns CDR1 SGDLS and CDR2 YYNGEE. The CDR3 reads CASSISGGVSYNEQFF. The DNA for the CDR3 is TGTGCCAGCAGCATTAGCGGGGGGGTTTCCTACAATGAGCAGTTCTTC.

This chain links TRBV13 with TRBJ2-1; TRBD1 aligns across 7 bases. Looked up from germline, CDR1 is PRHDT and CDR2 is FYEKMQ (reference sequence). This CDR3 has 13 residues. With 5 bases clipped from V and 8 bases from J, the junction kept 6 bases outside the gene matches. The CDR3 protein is CASSDDRVHEQFF. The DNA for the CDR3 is TGTGCCAGCAGCGATGACAGGGTCCATGAGCAGTTCTTC. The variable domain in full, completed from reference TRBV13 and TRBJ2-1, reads AAGVIQSPRHLIKEKRETATLKCYPIPRHDTVYWYQQGPGQDPQFLISFYEKMQSDKGSIPDRFSAQQFSDYHSELNMSSLELGDSALYFCASSDDRVHEQFFGPGTRLTVL.

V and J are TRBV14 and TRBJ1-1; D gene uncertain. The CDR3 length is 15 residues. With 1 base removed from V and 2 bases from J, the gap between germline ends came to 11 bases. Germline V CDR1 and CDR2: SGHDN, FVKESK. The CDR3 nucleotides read TGTGCCAGCAGCCAAGGTCGAGGGTCCAACACTGAAGCTTTCTTT. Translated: CASSQGRGSNTEAFF.

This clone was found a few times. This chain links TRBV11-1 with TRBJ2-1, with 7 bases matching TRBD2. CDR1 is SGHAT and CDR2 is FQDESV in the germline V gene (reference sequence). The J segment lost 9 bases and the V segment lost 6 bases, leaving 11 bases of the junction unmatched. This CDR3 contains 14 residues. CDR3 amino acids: CASSLGLDLSEQFF. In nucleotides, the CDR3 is TGTGCCAGCAGTCTAGGACTAGATCTCAGTGAGCAGTTCTTC.

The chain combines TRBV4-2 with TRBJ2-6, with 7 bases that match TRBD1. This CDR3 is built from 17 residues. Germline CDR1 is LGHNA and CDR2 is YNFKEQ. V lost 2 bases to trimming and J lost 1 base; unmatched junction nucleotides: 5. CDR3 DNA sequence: TGTGCCAGCAGCCAAACTACACAGGGGTCTGGGGCCAACGTCCTGACTTTC. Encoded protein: CASSQTTQGSGANVLTF.

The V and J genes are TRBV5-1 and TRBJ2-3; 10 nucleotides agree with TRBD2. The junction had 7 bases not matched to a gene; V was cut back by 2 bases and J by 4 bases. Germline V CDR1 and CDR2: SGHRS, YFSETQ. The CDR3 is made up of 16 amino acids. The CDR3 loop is CASSFNPAGGADTQYF. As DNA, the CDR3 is TGCGCCAGCAGCTTCAACCCAGCGGGAGGGGCAGATACGCAGTATTTT.

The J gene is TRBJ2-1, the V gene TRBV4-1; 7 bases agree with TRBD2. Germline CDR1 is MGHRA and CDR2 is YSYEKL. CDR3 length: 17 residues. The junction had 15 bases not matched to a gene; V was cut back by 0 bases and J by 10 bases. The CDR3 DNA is TGCGCCAGCAGCCAAGATCTGACACCGGGACTACCGAGGGAGCAGTTCTTC. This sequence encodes CASSQDLTPGLPREQFF.

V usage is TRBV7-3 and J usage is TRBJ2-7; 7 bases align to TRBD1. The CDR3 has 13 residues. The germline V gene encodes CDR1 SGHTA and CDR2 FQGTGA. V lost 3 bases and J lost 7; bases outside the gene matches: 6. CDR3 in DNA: TGTGCCAGCAGCTTGACAGGGCTGAGGGAGCAGTACTTC. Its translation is CASSLTGLREQYF.

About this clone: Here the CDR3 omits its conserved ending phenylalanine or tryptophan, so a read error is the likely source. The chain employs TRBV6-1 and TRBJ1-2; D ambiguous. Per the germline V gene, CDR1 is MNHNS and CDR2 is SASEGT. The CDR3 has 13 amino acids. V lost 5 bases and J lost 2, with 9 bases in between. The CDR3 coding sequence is TGTGCCAGCAGTCGAGATATAAACTATGGCTACACCCTC. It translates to CASSRDINYGYTL.

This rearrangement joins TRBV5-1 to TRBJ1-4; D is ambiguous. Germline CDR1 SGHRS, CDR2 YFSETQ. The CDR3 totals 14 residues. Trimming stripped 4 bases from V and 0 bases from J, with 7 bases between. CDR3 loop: CASSQFATNEKLFF. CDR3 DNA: TGCGCCAGCAGCCAATTTGCAACTAATGAAAAACTGTTTTTT.

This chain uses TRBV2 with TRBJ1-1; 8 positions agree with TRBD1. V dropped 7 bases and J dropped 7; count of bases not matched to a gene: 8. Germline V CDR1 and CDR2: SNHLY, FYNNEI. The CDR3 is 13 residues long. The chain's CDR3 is CASTGQGFGEAFF. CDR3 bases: TGTGCCAGCACCGGACAGGGCTTTGGTGAAGCTTTCTTT.

CDR3 in amino acids: CAISPRGQGPYEQYF. The CDR3 DNA is TGTGCCATCAGCCCGAGGGGACAGGGACCCTACGAGCAGTACTTC. The chain is built from TRBV10-3 and TRBJ2-7; TRBD1 matches at 9 bases. V shed 6 bases and J 2 bases; nucleotides not matched to a gene: 8. The CDR3 spans 15 residues. CDR1 and CDR2 (germline): ENHRY, SYGVKD.

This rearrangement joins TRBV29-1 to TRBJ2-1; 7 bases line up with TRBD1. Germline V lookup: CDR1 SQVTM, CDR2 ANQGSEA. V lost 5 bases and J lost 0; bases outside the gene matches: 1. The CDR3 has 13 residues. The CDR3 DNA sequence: TGCAGCGTTCCAGGGGGCTCCTACAATGAGCAGTTCTTC. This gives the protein CSVPGGSYNEQFF.

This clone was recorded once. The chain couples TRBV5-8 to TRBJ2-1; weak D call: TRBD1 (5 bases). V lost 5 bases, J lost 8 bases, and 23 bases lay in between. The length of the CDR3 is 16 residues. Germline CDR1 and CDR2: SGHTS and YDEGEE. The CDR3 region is CASRFSGLARWDEQFF. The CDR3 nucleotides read TGTGCCAGCAGGTTCTCAGGGTTAGCCCGCTGGGATGAGCAGTTCTTC.

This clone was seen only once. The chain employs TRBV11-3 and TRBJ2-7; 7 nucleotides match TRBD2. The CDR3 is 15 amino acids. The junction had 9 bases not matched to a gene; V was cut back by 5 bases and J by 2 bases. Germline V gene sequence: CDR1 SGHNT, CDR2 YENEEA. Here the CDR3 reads CASSRGTTHAYEQYF. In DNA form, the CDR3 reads TGTGCCAGCAGCCGAGGGACTACCCACGCCTACGAGCAGTACTTC.

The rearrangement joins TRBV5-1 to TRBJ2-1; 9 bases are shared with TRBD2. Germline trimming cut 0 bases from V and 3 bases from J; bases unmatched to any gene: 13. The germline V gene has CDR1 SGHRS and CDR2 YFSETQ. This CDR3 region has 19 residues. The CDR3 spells CASSLAQPGAGGLYNEQFF. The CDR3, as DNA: TGCGCCAGCAGCTTGGCCCAGCCGGGAGCGGGGGGCCTCTACAATGAGCAGTTCTTC.

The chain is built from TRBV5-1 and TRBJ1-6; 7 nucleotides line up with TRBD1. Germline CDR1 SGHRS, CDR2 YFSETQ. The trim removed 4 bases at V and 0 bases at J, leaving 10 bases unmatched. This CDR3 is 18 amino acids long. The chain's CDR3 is CASSAGAGGSSYNSPLHF. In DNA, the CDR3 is TGCGCCAGCAGCGCCGGCGCAGGGGGAAGCTCCTATAATTCACCCCTCCACTTT.

This chain's CDR3 is CASSAIIRTANTEAFF. DNA of the CDR3: TGTGCCAGCAGCGCAATTATCAGGACAGCGAACACTGAAGCTTTCTTT. The chain couples TRBV9 to TRBJ1-1, with TRBD1 as a possible D gene (6 bases). Per the germline V gene, CDR1 is SGDLS and CDR2 is YYNGEE. The CDR3 spans 16 residues. The V gene lost 3 bases and the J gene lost 1 base, with 16 bases spanning the gap.

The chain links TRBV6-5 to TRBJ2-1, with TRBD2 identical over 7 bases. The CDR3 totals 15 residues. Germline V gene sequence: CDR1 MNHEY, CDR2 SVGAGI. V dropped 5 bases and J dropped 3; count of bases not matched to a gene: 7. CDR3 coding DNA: TGTGCCAGCAGTGCGGGAGAGGAAGGCTACAATGAGCAGTTCTTC. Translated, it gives CASSAGEEGYNEQFF.

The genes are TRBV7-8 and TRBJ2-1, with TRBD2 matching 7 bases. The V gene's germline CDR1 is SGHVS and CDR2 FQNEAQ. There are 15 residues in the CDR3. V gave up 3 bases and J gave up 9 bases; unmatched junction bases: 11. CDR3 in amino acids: CASSLGGVPWGEQFF. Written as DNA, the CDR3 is TGTGCCAGCAGCTTGGGGGGGGTGCCGTGGGGTGAGCAGTTCTTC.